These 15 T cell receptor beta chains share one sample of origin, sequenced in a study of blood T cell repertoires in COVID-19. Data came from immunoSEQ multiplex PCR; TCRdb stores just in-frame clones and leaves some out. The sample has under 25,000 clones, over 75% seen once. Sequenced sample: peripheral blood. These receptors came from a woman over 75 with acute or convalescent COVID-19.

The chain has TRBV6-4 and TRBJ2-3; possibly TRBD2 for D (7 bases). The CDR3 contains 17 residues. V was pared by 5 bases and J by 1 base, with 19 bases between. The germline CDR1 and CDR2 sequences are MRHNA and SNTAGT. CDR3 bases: TGTGCCAGCAGTAGGTCAGCGCGGGGGCAGGGCACAGATACGCAGTATTTT. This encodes CASSRSARGQGTDTQYF.

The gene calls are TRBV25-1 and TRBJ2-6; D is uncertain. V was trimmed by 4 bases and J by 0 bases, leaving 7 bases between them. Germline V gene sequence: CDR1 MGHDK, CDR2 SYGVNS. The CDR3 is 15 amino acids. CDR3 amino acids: CASSGAGSGANVLTF. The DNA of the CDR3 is TGTGCCAGCAGTGGGGCAGGCTCTGGGGCCAACGTCCTGACTTTC.

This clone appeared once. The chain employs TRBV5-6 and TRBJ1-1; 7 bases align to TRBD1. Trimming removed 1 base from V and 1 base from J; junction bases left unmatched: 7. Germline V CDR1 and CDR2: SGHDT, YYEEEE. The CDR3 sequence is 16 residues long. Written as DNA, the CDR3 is TGTGCCAGCAGCTTGAGGACAGGACTACCGAACACTGAAGCTTTCTTT. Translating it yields CASSLRTGLPNTEAFF.

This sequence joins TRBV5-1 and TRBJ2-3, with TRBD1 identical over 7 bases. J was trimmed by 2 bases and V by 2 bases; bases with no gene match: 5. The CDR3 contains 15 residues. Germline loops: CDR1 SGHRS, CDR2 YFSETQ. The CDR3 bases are TGCGCCAGCAGCTTTGGACAGGCCTACACAGATACGCAGTATTTT. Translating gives CASSFGQAYTDTQYF.

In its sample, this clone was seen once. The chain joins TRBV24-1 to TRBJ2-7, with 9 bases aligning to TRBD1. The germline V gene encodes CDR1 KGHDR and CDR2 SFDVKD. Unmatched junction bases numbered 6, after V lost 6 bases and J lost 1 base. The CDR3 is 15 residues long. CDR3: CATSKSGTGSYEQYF. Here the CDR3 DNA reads TGTGCCACCAGTAAGTCCGGGACAGGGTCCTACGAGCAGTACTTC.

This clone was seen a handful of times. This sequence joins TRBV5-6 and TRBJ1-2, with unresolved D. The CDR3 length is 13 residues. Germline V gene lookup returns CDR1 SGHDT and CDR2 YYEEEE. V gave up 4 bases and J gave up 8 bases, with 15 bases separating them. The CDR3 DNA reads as TGTGCCAGCAGCCGAGGGCTGGAGGAGGGCTACACCTTC. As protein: CASSRGLEEGYTF. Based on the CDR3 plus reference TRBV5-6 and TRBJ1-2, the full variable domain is DAGVTQSPTHLIKTRGQQVTLRCSPKSGHDTVSWYQQALGQGPQFIFQYYEEEERQRGNFPDRFSGHQFPNYSSELNVNALLLGDSALYLCASSRGLEEGYTFGSGTRLTVV.

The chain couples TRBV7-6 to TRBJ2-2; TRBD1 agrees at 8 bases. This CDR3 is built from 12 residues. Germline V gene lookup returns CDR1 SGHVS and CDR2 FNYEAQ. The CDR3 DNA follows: TGTGGGTCAGGGGGCTACACCGGGGAGCTGTTTTTT. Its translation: CGSGGYTGELFF.

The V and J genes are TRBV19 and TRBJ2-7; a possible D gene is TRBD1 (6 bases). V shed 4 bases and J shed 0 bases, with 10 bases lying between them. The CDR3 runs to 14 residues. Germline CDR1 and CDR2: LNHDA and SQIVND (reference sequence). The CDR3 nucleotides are TGTGCCAGTAGTACACAGGGCAGCTCCTACGAGCAGTACTTC. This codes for CASSTQGSSYEQYF.

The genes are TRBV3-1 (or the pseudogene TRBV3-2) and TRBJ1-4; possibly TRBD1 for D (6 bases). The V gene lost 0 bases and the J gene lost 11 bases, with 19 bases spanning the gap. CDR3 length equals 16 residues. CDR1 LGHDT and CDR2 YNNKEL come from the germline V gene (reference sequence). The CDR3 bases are TGTGCCAGCAGCCAAGATCGGCTGGGGGCCGGTGGGAAACTGTTTTTT. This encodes CASSQDRLGAGGKLFF.

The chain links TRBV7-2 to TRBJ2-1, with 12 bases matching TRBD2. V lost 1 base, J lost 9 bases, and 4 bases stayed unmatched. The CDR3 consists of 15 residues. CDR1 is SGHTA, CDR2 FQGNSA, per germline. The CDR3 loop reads CASSLGRLAGVEQFF. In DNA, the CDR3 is TGTGCCAGCAGCTTAGGACGACTAGCGGGAGTTGAGCAGTTCTTC.

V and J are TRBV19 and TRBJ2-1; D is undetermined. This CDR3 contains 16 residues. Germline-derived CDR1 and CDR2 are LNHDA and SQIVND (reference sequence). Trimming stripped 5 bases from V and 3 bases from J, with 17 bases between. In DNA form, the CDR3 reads TGTGCCAGTAGTCGGTCGAGGCCCCCCCTCTACAATGAGCAGTTCTTC. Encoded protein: CASSRSRPPLYNEQFF.

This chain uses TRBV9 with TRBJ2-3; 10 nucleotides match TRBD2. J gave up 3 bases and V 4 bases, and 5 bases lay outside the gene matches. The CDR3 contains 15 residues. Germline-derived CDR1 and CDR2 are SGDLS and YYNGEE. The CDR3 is CASSPSGLATDTQYF. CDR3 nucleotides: TGTGCCAGCAGCCCATCGGGACTAGCGACAGATACGCAGTATTTT.

Here the CDR3 reads CASSGTSEAYEQYF. CDR3 nucleotide sequence: TGCGCCAGCAGCGGGACTAGCGAAGCCTACGAGCAGTACTTC. V and J are TRBV5-1 and TRBJ2-7, with 10 bases that match TRBD2. The CDR3 totals 14 residues. V shed 4 bases and J 2 bases; nucleotides not matched to a gene: 3. Germline values: CDR1 SGHRS, CDR2 YFSETQ.

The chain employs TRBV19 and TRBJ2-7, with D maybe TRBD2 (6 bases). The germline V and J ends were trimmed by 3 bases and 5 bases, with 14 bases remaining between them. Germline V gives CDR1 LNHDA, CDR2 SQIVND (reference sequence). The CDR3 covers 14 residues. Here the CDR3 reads CASSITGDVNEQYF. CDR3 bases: TGTGCCAGTAGTATCACGGGGGACGTCAACGAGCAGTACTTC. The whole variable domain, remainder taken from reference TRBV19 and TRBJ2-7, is DGGITQSPKYLFRKEGQNVTLSCEQNLNHDAMYWYRQDPGQGLRLIYYSQIVNDFQKGDIAEGYSVSREKKESFPLTVTSAQKNPTAFYLCASSITGDVNEQYFGPGTRLTVT.

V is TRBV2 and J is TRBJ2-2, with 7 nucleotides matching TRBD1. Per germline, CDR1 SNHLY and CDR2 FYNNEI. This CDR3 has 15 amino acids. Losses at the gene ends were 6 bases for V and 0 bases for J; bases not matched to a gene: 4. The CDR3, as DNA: TGTGCCAGCAGCCGGGACAGCACGAACACCGGGGAGCTGTTTTTT. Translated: CASSRDSTNTGELFF.